This T cell receptor beta chain is drawn from a study of circulating CD8 cells and anti-PD-1 response in melanoma. TCR libraries were prepared from around 15 ng of total RNA with the QIAseq Immune Repertoire TCR panel. One entry per CDR3 protein, called by TCRdb with MiXCR from the reads. The table lists some 1,900 distinct CDR3 sequences, 7.4% of them singletons, with 7% to 10% in the top ten. V lost 5 bases, J lost 5 bases, and 7 bases stayed unmatched. The CDR3 spans 14 residues. Germline lookup yields CDR1 LNHDA and CDR2 SQIVND (reference sequence). Concerning this clonotype itself: Its antigen is unknown.

Sorting of live CD3+CD8+TCRalphabeta+ cells by PD-1 and/or TIGIT gave four subsets. The study, taken as a whole, reports: Peptide assays on expanded sorted subsets replaced tumor-based reactivity testing. Subset repertoires were largely private at M1, with under 8% shared. DNEG was most diverse; TIGIT repertoires were least diverse.

J is TRBJ1-2 and V is TRBV19, with 8 bases matching TRBD1. Sequenced here: CD8+ T cells from PBMCs, sampled at baseline or after one month of anti-PD-1 therapy (not recorded which). The sequence derives from a human donor with melanoma. The CDR3 DNA sequence: TGTGCCAGTAGTGGGGGGACAGGTGGATATGGCTACACCTTC. Translating gives CASSGGTGGYGYTF.